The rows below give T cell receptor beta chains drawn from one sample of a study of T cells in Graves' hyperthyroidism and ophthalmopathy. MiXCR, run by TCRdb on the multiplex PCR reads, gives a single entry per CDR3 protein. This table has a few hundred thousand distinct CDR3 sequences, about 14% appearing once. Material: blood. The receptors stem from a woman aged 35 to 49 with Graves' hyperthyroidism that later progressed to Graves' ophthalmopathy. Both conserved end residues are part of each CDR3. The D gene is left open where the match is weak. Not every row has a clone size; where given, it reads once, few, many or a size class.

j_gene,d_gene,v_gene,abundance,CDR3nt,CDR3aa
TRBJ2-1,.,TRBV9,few,TGTGCCAGCAGCGTAGCTGGCTCACACAATGAGCAGTTCTTC,CASSVAGSHNEQFF
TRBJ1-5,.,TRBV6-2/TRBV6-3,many,TGTGCCAGCAGTTACTCGAAGATGGTAGGGCAGCCCCAGCATTTT,CASSYSKMVGQPQHF
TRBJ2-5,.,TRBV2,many,TGTGCCAGCAGCGGACTTTGGGACCAGTACTTC,CASSGLWDQYF
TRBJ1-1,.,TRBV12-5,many,TGTGCTAGTGGCCTTGGGGGACACAGTGAAGCTTTCTTT,CASGLGGHSEAFF
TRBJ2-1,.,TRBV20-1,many,TGCAGTGCTATTAGCGGAGGTGGAAGTGAGCAGTTCTTC,CSAISGGGSEQFF
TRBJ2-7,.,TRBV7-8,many,TGTGCCAGCAGCTTAAGAGGCTCCCCCTACGAGCAGTACTTC,CASSLRGSPYEQYF
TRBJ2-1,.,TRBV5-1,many,TGCGCCAGCAGCTCACAGGGTTACAATGAGCAGTTCTTC,CASSSQGYNEQFF
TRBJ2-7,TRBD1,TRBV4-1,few,TGCGCCAGCAGCCAAGATATATTCCGGGACAGGGACTACGAGCAGTACTTC,CASSQDIFRDRDYEQYF
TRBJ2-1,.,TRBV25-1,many,TGTGCCAGCAGTGAACCGGGAGTTCTTTACAATGAGCAGTTCTTC,CASSEPGVLYNEQFF
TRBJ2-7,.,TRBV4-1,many,TGCGCCAGCAGCCACCTCACAGGAACGGAGCAGTACTTC,CASSHLTGTEQYF
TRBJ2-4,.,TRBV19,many,TGTGCCAGTAGTTGGGTGATTACCAAAAACATTCAGTACTTC,CASSWVITKNIQYF
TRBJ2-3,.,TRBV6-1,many,TGTGCCAGCACCGATAGTGATGGCACAGATACGCAGTATTTT,CASTDSDGTDTQYF
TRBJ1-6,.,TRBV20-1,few,TGCAGTGCTAGAGCTGGCAGGGGTTTAAATTCACCCCTCCACTTT,CSARAGRGLNSPLHF
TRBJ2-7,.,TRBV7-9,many,TGTGCCAGCAGCTTTCGAGGTCTCGCCTACGAGCAGTACTTC,CASSFRGLAYEQYF
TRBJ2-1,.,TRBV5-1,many,TGCGCCAGCAGCCCCACCGGGGGCCATAGGGACCTTCTATCCGAAGAGCAGTTCTTC,CASSPTGGHRDLLSEEQFF
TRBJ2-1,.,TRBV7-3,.,TGTGCCAGCAGCTTTAGCCGGGGGAAGCTCAATGAGCAGTTCTTC,CASSFSRGKLNEQFF